Listed below are T cell receptor beta chains from one sample, sequenced in a study of T cell repertoires in ileal Crohn's disease. Some clones are missing from TCRdb's copy, which holds only in-frame ones; the method was immunoSEQ multiplex PCR. This table holds more than 60,000 clones, around nine tenths found once. Sequencing was done on a sample of ileal tissue. Receptors originate from an adult with Crohn's disease. Each CDR3 is given with its conserved first and last residue. The order of the fields is V gene, J gene, CDR3 protein.

>TRBV7-8|TRBJ1-6
CASSLGWPDNNSPLHF
>TRBV6-6|TRBJ2-3
CASSPDRGTDTQYF
>TRBV28|TRBJ1-1
CASSSQVVAFF
>TRBV6-5|TRBJ2-7
CASLKQGHREQYF
>TRBV11-2|TRBJ1-3
CASSQDLISGNTIYF
>TRBV28|TRBJ2-1
CASSLSGGFYNEQFF
>TRBV4-3|TRBJ1-4
CASSQVVWSLTEKATNEKLFF
>TRBV9|TRBJ2-5
CASSVGSGVETQYF
>TRBV19|TRBJ2-7
CASSLWGRAGDEQYF
>TRBV19|TRBJ1-2
CASSQGGADYGYTF
>TRBV4-3|TRBJ1-5
CASSQKTGGNSNQPQHF
>TRBV10-2|TRBJ1-3
CASSAGGTGNTIYF
>TRBV28|TRBJ1-2
CASERAGKGLGYTF
>TRBV28|TRBJ1-2
CASSLSLLYGYTF
>TRBV5-1|TRBJ2-2
CASSLPGGYTGELFF
>TRBV18|TRBJ1-4
CASSLSTGAKEKLFF
>TRBV7-9|TRBJ2-6
CASSFTVSGANVLTF
>TRBV6-4|TRBJ2-7
CASSPRLTGDEQYF
>TRBV7-3|TRBJ2-2
CASSPGTSRITGELFF
>TRBV11-2|TRBJ1-1
CATSGGLEFEAFF
>TRBV7-8|TRBJ1-3
CASSLSGNTIYF
>TRBV18|TRBJ1-5
CASSGTEDQPQHF
>TRBV19|TRBJ2-1
CASSIVGGPGEQFF
>TRBV5-6|TRBJ2-1
CASSRLGVDEQFF
>TRBV5-6|TRBJ2-1
CASRRTDEQFF
>TRBV5-4|TRBJ1-6
CASSYSSTRNSPLHF
>TRBV14|TRBJ1-2
CASSQAGVVAGYTF
>TRBV4-3|TRBJ2-1
CASSRSGRLADEQFF
>TRBV4-2|TRBJ1-2
CASSHMQGNGYTF
>TRBV7-2|TRBJ1-6
CASSLVGIRVEESPLHF
>TRBV28|TRBJ1-2
CASSSGQGNYGYTF
>TRBV7-2|TRBJ2-7
CASSLTGSGAYEQYF
>TRBV2|TRBJ1-1
CASRRQAEAFF
>TRBV14|TRBJ1-2
CASSPSGGANYGYTF
>TRBV7-2|TRBJ2-7
CASSSLAILGEQYF
>TRBV10-3|TRBJ2-7
CAIRPGQSNYEQYF
>TRBV2|TRBJ2-1
CASRSQVNEQFF
>TRBV18|TRBJ2-3
CASSPSTLAGADTQYF
>TRBV9|TRBJ1-2
CASSLSTGFGYTF
>TRBV9|TRBJ1-1
CASSVQDRGPLNTEAFF
>TRBV29-1|TRBJ1-1
CSVRGQMNTEAFF
>TRBV5-1|TRBJ2-7
CASKRQEGQGEQYF